This paragraph covers one TCR beta chain sequence. The antigen is undetermined. In the PCR, 60 Vbeta and 13 Jbeta primers were used. Clones were sequenced by immunoSEQ multiplex PCR, and TCRdb holds only the in-frame ones, with some missing. The sample includes about 180,000 clones, roughly 77% of them seen just once. This sample is part of a study of cytomegalovirus exposure and HLA in healthy donors. Study-wide results and limits: It emerged from a later analysis that several of the most significant clusters appeared to be linked to common viral pathogens. HLA allele associations emerged for about 16,000 TCR beta sequences in a later analysis, at 0.05 false discovery rate.

The CDR3 consists of 15 residues. Germline CDR1 and CDR2: LNHDA and SQIVND (reference sequence). V lost 5 bases and J 4 bases, leaving 14 bases between the germline ends. Material: PBMCs. The chain uses TRBV19 and TRBJ1-4; D may be TRBD1 (6 bases). The sequence was obtained from a woman younger than 45 in good health and CMV-seropositive. The CDR3 sequence: CASSGRTALNEKLFF. CDR3 coding DNA: TGTGCCAGTAGTGGACGGACAGCTCTTAATGAAAAACTGTTTTTT.